The next 10 T cell receptor beta chains were all read from a single sample in a study of T cell repertoires in cytomegalovirus infection. TCRdb redid the calling of the reads with MiXCR, one entry per CDR3 protein. This table has some 940,000 distinct CDR3 sequences, around 31% appearing once. These receptors' targets are unknown. This specimen consisted of cultured CD8+ T cells from PBMCs, obtained from culture after CMV antigen stimulation. Every receptor here comes from a human donor in good health (CMV status not recorded). Some clones in this sample may be carry-over from other donors' samples.

J is TRBJ2-5 and V is TRBV6-1; TRBD2 might be the D (6 bases). Germline values: CDR1 MNHNS, CDR2 SASEGT. CDR3 length: 15 amino acids. V lost 3 bases and J 4 bases, leaving 15 bases between the germline ends. The CDR3 bases are TGTGCCAGCAGTGAGAGGGTGCAAGCGGGAGAGACCCAGTACTTC. Translating it yields CASSERVQAGETQYF.

A few counts support this clonotype. This sequence joins TRBV6-1 and TRBJ2-6; D ambiguous. Trimming removed 6 bases from V and 3 bases from J, with 3 bases in between. CDR1 is MNHNS, CDR2 SASEGT, per germline. The CDR3 consists of 12 residues. As DNA, the CDR3 is TGTGCCAGCAGGGGTGGGGCCAACGTCCTGACTTTC. Translation: CASRGGANVLTF.

V and J are TRBV6-2 or TRBV6-3 and TRBJ2-1; perhaps TRBD1 as D (6 bases). CDR1 is MNHEY, CDR2 SVGEGT, per germline. The V and J ends lost 8 bases and 5 bases respectively, with 13 bases between them. The CDR3 totals 13 residues. The CDR3 region is CASAPDSNNEQFF. Here the CDR3 DNA reads TGTGCCAGCGCCCCGGACAGTAACAATGAGCAGTTCTTC.

The chain joins TRBV5-3 to TRBJ2-1, with TRBD1 identical over 9 bases. TRBV5-3 is given ORF status, its function remaining uncertain. Trimming took 8 bases from V and 8 from J; bases not matched to a gene: 11. The CDR3 spans 14 residues. The CDR3, as DNA: TGTGCCAGCAGCCCGACAGGGGGATGGGATGAGCAGTTCTTC. Its protein product is CASSPTGGWDEQFF.

This clonotype showed up just a few times. The chain recombines TRBV7-6 with TRBJ2-3, with 15 bases matching TRBD2. The CDR3 runs to 16 residues. With V trimmed by 5 bases and J by 3 bases, 3 bases remained unmatched. Germline V gives CDR1 SGHVS, CDR2 FNYEAQ. DNA of the CDR3: TGTGCCAGCAGCAATGGACTAGCGGGGGGGACAGATACGCAGTATTTT. Its translation is CASSNGLAGGTDTQYF.

The chain joins TRBV10-3 to TRBJ2-5; the D gene is possibly TRBD2 (5 bases). Germline-derived CDR1 and CDR2 are ENHRY and SYGVKD. The V end lost 8 bases, the J end lost 3 bases, and 10 bases lay between the germline ends. The CDR3 totals 12 residues. CDR3 residues: CAIGPGEETQYF. CDR3 DNA: TGTGCCATCGGCCCCGGGGAAGAGACCCAGTACTTC.

V usage is TRBV7-9 and J usage is TRBJ2-1, with a tentative D call TRBD2 (6 bases). This CDR3 comprises 12 residues. The V end lost 0 bases, the J end lost 15 bases, and 12 bases lay between the germline ends. In germline, CDR1 is SEHNR, CDR2 FQNEAQ (reference sequence). In DNA, the CDR3 is TGTGCCAGCAGCTTAGCGGGGGAGGTGGCGTTCTTC. Encoded protein: CASSLAGEVAFF.

This clonotype has at least ten counts. V and J are TRBV7-9 and TRBJ1-2, with TRBD1 as a possible D gene (6 bases). Germline CDR1 reads SEHNR; CDR2 reads FQNEAQ (reference sequence). This CDR3 is 15 amino acids long. Trimming took 3 bases from V and 1 from J, leaving 12 bases between them. The CDR3 loop is CASSFGDKINYGYTF. The CDR3 DNA reads TGTGCCAGCAGCTTTGGGGACAAAATTAACTATGGCTACACCTTC.

A remark on this clonotype: A much larger clonotype is one base distant, so this may be a read error. The CDR3 DNA is TGTGCCAGCAACTTAAACGGGGGCCCCTACAATGAGCAGTTCTTC. It codes for CASNLNGGPYNEQFF. This rearrangement joins TRBV7-6 to TRBJ2-1; tentatively, D is TRBD1 or TRBD2 (6 bases each). CDR1 is SGHVS and CDR2 is FNYEAQ in the germline V gene. CDR3 length equals 15 residues.

The V gene is TRBV2, the J gene TRBJ1-5; D is uncertain. V lost 4 bases to trimming and J lost 0 bases, with 10 bases between them. Germline V CDR1 and CDR2: SNHLY, FYNNEI. This CDR3 spans 15 amino acids. Here the CDR3 DNA reads TGTGCCAGCAGTGCCGAGCCAGGTAGCAATCAGCCCCAGCATTTT. Protein product: CASSAEPGSNQPQHF.